This is a list of T cell receptor beta chains from one sample in a study of T cell responses to AZD1222 COVID-19 vaccine. Libraries were prepared by immunoSEQ multiplex PCR; TCRdb keeps only in-frame clonotypes and omits some of them. The repertoire has more than 65,000 clones, 75% to 90% of them found once; the top ten carry around 3.7%. The sequenced sample was peripheral blood, obtained 28 days after the second AZD1222 dose. The receptors come from an adult who received the AZD1222 COVID-19 vaccine. Each CDR3 is given with its conserved first and last residue. The D gene is left open where the match is weak. The listing skips clone size in some rows; elsewhere it reads once, few, many or a size class.

cdr3_length | d_call | j_call | clone_size | v_call | cdr3_nt | cdr3_aa
14 | - | TRBJ2-5 | - | TRBV5-5 | TGTGCCAGCGGGGGACTCCCAGAACAAGAGACCCAGTACTTC | CASGGLPEQETQYF
15 | - | TRBJ2-7 | - | TRBV3-1/TRBV3-2 | TGTGCCAGCAGCCAAGATTGGACGGCAGCCTACGAGCAGTACTTC | CASSQDWTAAYEQYF
16 | TRBD1 | TRBJ2-7 | - | TRBV9 | TGTGCCAGCAGCGTAAGTGTGGGGACAGCCTCCTACGAGCAGTACTTC | CASSVSVGTASYEQYF
16 | - | TRBJ2-3 | - | TRBV11-3 | TGTGCCAGCAGCCCAGGGGGGACAATAATCACAGATACGCAGTATTTT | CASSPGGTIITDTQYF
19 | TRBD1 | TRBJ1-1 | - | TRBV27 | TGTGCCAGCAGTTTACGGGGGACAGGGGGATTGGCAATGAACACTGAAGCTTTCTTT | CASSLRGTGGLAMNTEAFF
17 | TRBD1 | TRBJ1-3 | - | TRBV7-9 | TGTGCCAGCAGCTTCAAGACAGGGGGCCAAAGTCGAAACACCATATATTTT | CASSFKTGGQSRNTIYF
14 | TRBD1 | TRBJ1-1 | once | TRBV18 | TGTGCCAGCTTAGACCGACAGGGGAGGACTGAAGCTTTCTTT | CASLDRQGRTEAFF
15 | - | TRBJ1-2 | - | TRBV28 | TGTGCCAGCAGTTCAGGGGCTCAGGGATTCCATGGCTACACCTTC | CASSSGAQGFHGYTF
13 | - | TRBJ1-6 | once | TRBV2 | TGTGCCAGCATTGGGACCGAGTCCGCACCCCTCCACTTT | CASIGTESAPLHF
16 | - | TRBJ2-7 | - | TRBV6-5 | TGTGCCAGCAGTTACATTGGAAGGGGCAGCTCCTACGAGCAGTACTTC | CASSYIGRGSSYEQYF
15 | - | TRBJ1-2 | few | TRBV19 | TGTGCCAGTAAGGCCCCCGGGGGGACTTACTATGGCTACACCTTC | CASKAPGGTYYGYTF
16 | - | TRBJ2-3 | - | TRBV24-1 | TGTGCCACCAGTGATATGGGAGCGGCTAGCACAGATACGCAGTATTTT | CATSDMGAASTDTQYF
15 | TRBD1 | TRBJ2-3 | - | TRBV6-5 | TGTGCCAGCGGAACAGGGGGAGGAAGCACAGATACGCAGTATTTT | CASGTGGGSTDTQYF
16 | - | TRBJ1-1 | - | TRBV28 | TGTGCCAGCAGTTTAAATCCCAGGACAGCACACACTGAAGCTTTCTTT | CASSLNPRTAHTEAFF
16 | - | TRBJ1-3 | once | TRBV2 | TGTGCCAGCAGTGAAGCGCTTAAGGTCTCTGGAAACACCATATATTTT | CASSEALKVSGNTIYF
17 | TRBD2 | TRBJ2-1 | - | TRBV11-2 | TGTGCCAGCAGTTCCCGACTAGCAACAATTTCCTACAATGAGCAGTTCTTC | CASSSRLATISYNEQFF
13 | - | TRBJ2-3 | - | TRBV6-6 | TGTGCCAGCAGTTATTCGAACACAGATACGCAGTATTTT | CASSYSNTDTQYF
11 | TRBD2 | TRBJ2-3 | - | TRBV20-1 | TGCAGTGCCGCTAGCGGGACCTTACAGTATTTT | CSAASGTLQYF
13 | - | TRBJ1-5 | - | TRBV27 | TGTGCCAGCAGTTGGGCTAGCAATCAGCCCCAGCATTTT | CASSWASNQPQHF
17 | TRBD1 | TRBJ1-3 | - | TRBV3-1/TRBV3-2 | TGTGCCAGCAGCCAAGCAGGACAGGGGGTCTCTGGAAACACCATATATTTT | CASSQAGQGVSGNTIYF
12 | - | TRBJ2-7 | few | TRBV7-6 | TGTGCCAGCAGCTCTTATGGGTACGAGCAGTACTTC | CASSSYGYEQYF
15 | - | TRBJ2-5 | - | TRBV10-3 | TGTGCCATCAGTGAGTCGGTCGGGGGTGGAGAGACCCAGTACTTC | CAISESVGGGETQYF
12 | - | TRBJ2-7 | - | TRBV7-2 | TGTGCCAGCAGCTCCCGATTCGGCGAGCAGTACTTC | CASSSRFGEQYF
14 | - | TRBJ2-4 | once | TRBV28 | TGTGCCAGCAGTTTAAGAGTAGGGTTCGACATTCAGTACTTC | CASSLRVGFDIQYF
14 | - | TRBJ2-5 | - | TRBV18 | TGTGCCAGCTCACCCGGGGAACTCCAAGAGACCCAGTACTTC | CASSPGELQETQYF
16 | TRBD2 | TRBJ2-1 | - | TRBV3-1/TRBV3-2 | TGTGCCAGCAGCCGAGGGACTAGCGGGGTCTACAATGAGCAGTTCTTC | CASSRGTSGVYNEQFF
11 | - | TRBJ2-7 | few | TRBV7-2 | TGTGCCAGCAGCCCGGGCAGGGGGCAGTACTTC | CASSPGRGQYF
14 | - | TRBJ1-3 | - | TRBV27 | TGTGCCAGCAGCCACGGGGGCTCTGGAAACACCATATATTTT | CASSHGGSGNTIYF
14 | - | TRBJ2-2 | - | TRBV2 | TGTGCCAGCAACTTACTAGGAATGGCCGGGGAGCTGTTTTTT | CASNLLGMAGELFF
12 | - | TRBJ1-1 | - | TRBV5-1 | TGCGCCAGCAGCAGGGGGGACACTGAAGCTTTCTTT | CASSRGDTEAFF
15 | - | TRBJ2-7 | - | TRBV7-6 | TGTGCCAGCAGCTTAACCGAGCTCAGCTCCTACGAGCAGTACTTC | CASSLTELSSYEQYF
13 | TRBD1 | TRBJ1-6 | few | TRBV2 | TGTGCCGGACTCAAGACAGGGGATTCACCCCTCCACTTT | CAGLKTGDSPLHF
15 | - | TRBJ2-7 | medium-sized | TRBV18 | TGTGCCAGCTCACCCGGGACGGACGCTCGCGAGGAGCAGTACTTC | CASSPGTDAREEQYF
15 | TRBD1 | TRBJ1-2 | - | TRBV5-4 | TGTGCCAGCAGCTTGGCCCAGGACAGGCACTATGGCTACACCTTC | CASSLAQDRHYGYTF
13 | - | TRBJ1-1 | - | TRBV19 | TGTGCCAGCATACCGCAGGGAGACACTGAAGCTTTCTTT | CASIPQGDTEAFF
14 | - | TRBJ1-1 | once | TRBV7-9 | TGTGCCAGCCGGGGGAGAGGAAAGAACACTGAAGCTTTCTTT | CASRGRGKNTEAFF
14 | - | TRBJ2-6 | - | TRBV7-3 | TGTGCCAGCAGCTTAACGTTTAGTACCAACGTCCTGACTTTC | CASSLTFSTNVLTF
15 | TRBD2 | TRBJ2-1 | - | TRBV7-3 | TGTGCCAGCAGCCCTCGTCGGGAGGGCCGCAATGAGCAGTTCTTC | CASSPRREGRNEQFF
13 | - | TRBJ1-2 | - | TRBV5-6 | TGTGCCAGCAGCTTGGGAAGGGAGGAAGGCTACACCTTC | CASSLGREEGYTF
11 | - | TRBJ2-3 | few | TRBV30 | TGTGCCTGGGGCCTTGGGGATACGCAGTATTTT | CAWGLGDTQYF
13 | - | TRBJ1-1 | - | TRBV27 | TGTGCCAGCAGTTTACGGGAGAACACTGAAGCTTTCTTT | CASSLRENTEAFF
15 | - | TRBJ2-3 | - | TRBV14 | TGTGCCAGCAGCTCCCACGACTACCCCGCAGATACGCAGTATTTT | CASSSHDYPADTQYF
14 | - | TRBJ2-7 | - | TRBV3-1/TRBV3-2 | TGTGCCAGCAGCCTCCGGGACCTGGACTACGAGCAGTACTTC | CASSLRDLDYEQYF
13 | TRBD1 | TRBJ2-7 | once | TRBV6-6 | TGTGCCAGCAGGCCAGGGGGCTCCTACGAGCAGTACTTC | CASRPGGSYEQYF
11 | - | TRBJ2-7 | - | TRBV20-1 | TGCAGTGCTGGAGGCGCTTACGAGCAGTACTTC | CSAGGAYEQYF
14 | TRBD1 | TRBJ1-5 | - | TRBV9 | TGTGCCAGCAGCGTTACAGGGGACGATCAGCCCCAGCATTTT | CASSVTGDDQPQHF
10 | - | TRBJ2-7 | once | TRBV20-1 | TGCAGCGCCACAGTGGGGGAGCAGTACTTC | CSATVGEQYF
15 | - | TRBJ2-3 | - | TRBV10-1 | TGCGCCAGCAGTGTGACGGGGACGAGCACAGATACGCAGTATTTT | CASSVTGTSTDTQYF
15 | TRBD1 | TRBJ1-1 | few | TRBV5-4 | TGTGCCAGCAGCCTGGGACAGGGATTAGGGACTGAAGCTTTCTTT | CASSLGQGLGTEAFF